This T cell receptor (beta chain) emerged from a study of identical twins. V was cut by 3 bases and J by 6 bases, with 16 bases left in between. Germline lookup yields CDR1 SGHRS and CDR2 YFSETQ. CDR3 length: 15 residues. In TCRdb, the 5' RACE reads were re-called with MiXCR into one record per CDR3 protein. The sample consists of 650,000 to 750,000 distinct CDR3 sequences, over 20% of them appearing once. These data also formed part of another study, on T cells expressing NK-cell markers. Turning to that study: Researchers got TCR beta repertoires out of sorted CD3+CD56+NKG2C+, CD3+CD56+NKG2C- and CD3+CD56-NKG2C+ T cells.

The chain uses TRBV5-1 and TRBJ2-1; TRBD2 is a possible D gene (6 bases). The TCR sequence derives from a woman aged 18 to 35 in good health. The sequencing input was PBMCs. In DNA, the CDR3 is TGCGCCAGCAGCTGGCTAGCGTCTGGTCCCAATGAGCAGTTCTTC. Translation: CASSWLASGPNEQFF.